A selection of T cell receptor beta chains follows, all from one sample in a study of cytomegalovirus exposure and HLA in healthy donors. Assay used: immunoSEQ multiplex PCR; TCRdb lists only in-frame clones, some missing. The sample consists of some 140,000 clones, 85% of them appearing once. Sequenced input: PBMCs. Receptors were obtained from a woman in her thirties in good health and CMV-seropositive. Each CDR3 is given with its conserved first and last residue. The D gene is left open where the match is weak. Expanded clones get a size class; other rows say once, few or many, or leave the size out.

abundance	v_gene	d_gene	j_gene	CDR3nt	CDR3aa
.	TRBV5-1	.	TRBJ2-5	TGCGCCAGCAGCATTAGCGCCCTTGGGGAGACCCAGTACTTC	CASSISALGETQYF
.	TRBV11-2	TRBD1	TRBJ1-1	TGTGCCAGCAGCTTAGGCTTTGTGGGACAGGCGTTGAACGCTGAAGCTTTCTTT	CASSLGFVGQALNAEAFF
.	TRBV28	.	TRBJ1-4	TGTGCCAGCAGCCCCGGCGGGGGCTTTAATGAAAAACTGTTTTTT	CASSPGGGFNEKLFF
.	TRBV5-1	.	TRBJ2-5	TGCGCCAGCAGCTTGGGGGGGGGCCAGGAGACCCAGTACTTC	CASSLGGGQETQYF
.	TRBV19	.	TRBJ1-2	TGTGCCAGTAGTGCGACTAACTATGGCTACACCTTC	CASSATNYGYTF
.	TRBV28	.	TRBJ2-7	TGTGCCAGCAGCCGCGGGGACGGTTACGAGCAGTACTTC	CASSRGDGYEQYF
few	TRBV19	.	TRBJ2-2	TGTGCCAGTAGTACCACCGGGAACACCGGGGAGCTGTTTTTT	CASSTTGNTGELFF
.	TRBV18	TRBD2	TRBJ2-5	TGTGCCAGCTCAGTTCGGGAGGGCCCCGAGACCCAGTACTTC	CASSVREGPETQYF
.	TRBV2	TRBD1	TRBJ1-6	TGTGCCAGCAGTCAGGGGGCGGGTTCACCCCTCCACTTT	CASSQGAGSPLHF
.	TRBV28	TRBD1	TRBJ1-1	TGTGCCAGCAGTGCTACTCCGACAGGGGGCGTGAACACTGAAGCTTTCTTT	CASSATPTGGVNTEAFF
.	TRBV29-1	TRBD2	TRBJ2-3	TGCAGCGTTCTGGGGACAGATGGGACTAGCGGGGGGGTCACAGATACGCAGTATTTT	CSVLGTDGTSGGVTDTQYF
.	TRBV5-1	.	TRBJ1-3	TGCGCCAGCAGCTTGGATCCTGGGCAAAACACCATATATTTT	CASSLDPGQNTIYF
.	TRBV30	.	TRBJ1-5	TGTGCCTGGAGTAGCGGGGCCCATAGCAATCAGCCCCAGCATTTT	CAWSSGAHSNQPQHF
once	TRBV27	TRBD2	TRBJ2-3	TGTGCCAGCAGCCGACTAGCGGGGGGGATAGATACGCAGTATTTT	CASSRLAGGIDTQYF
.	TRBV7-9	TRBD2	TRBJ2-7	TGTGCCAGCAGCCCGACTAGCGGGACTTACGAGCAGTACTTC	CASSPTSGTYEQYF
.	TRBV2	.	TRBJ1-2	TGTGCCAGCGGAGGGGCGTCCCAAGGCTACACCTTC	CASGGASQGYTF
.	TRBV28	TRBD1	TRBJ1-2	TGTGCCAGCAGTTTAGGTTGGACAGGGGGAGGATATGGCTACACCTTC	CASSLGWTGGGYGYTF
.	TRBV29-1	TRBD2	TRBJ2-2	TGCAGCGTGCGGGGGGCAGCCAACACCGGGGAGCTGTTTTTT	CSVRGAANTGELFF
few	TRBV25-1	.	TRBJ1-3	TGTGCCAGCAGTGAATCCCGATTGTCGCCGAGCACCATATATTTT	CASSESRLSPSTIYF
.	TRBV6-1	.	TRBJ1-2	TGTGCCAGCAGTGAAGGCGGGAGGGGGGAAGGCTACACCTTC	CASSEGGRGEGYTF
.	TRBV28	TRBD1	TRBJ1-4	TGTGCCAGCAGCCCTCCCGGTGGCAGGGGGCCCAGGGAAAAACTGTTTTTT	CASSPPGGRGPREKLFF
.	TRBV2	.	TRBJ2-5	TGTGCCAGCAGTGAGGTGGCGGGGTACCAAGAGACCCAGTACTTC	CASSEVAGYQETQYF
.	TRBV6-5	.	TRBJ1-2	TGTGCCAGCAGTTACCTCGGGACTGACTATGGCTACACCTTC	CASSYLGTDYGYTF
.	TRBV28	TRBD1	TRBJ1-2	TGTGCCAGCAGTCTAGGGACAGGGGGCGGTGGCTACACCTTC	CASSLGTGGGGYTF
.	TRBV6-5	TRBD1	TRBJ1-4	TGTGCCAGCAGTTACTCGGGACAGGGGTATGAAAAACTGTTTTTT	CASSYSGQGYEKLFF
.	TRBV5-6	.	TRBJ1-1	TGTGCCAGCAGCTTGGCGGGGCGGGGCACTGAAGCTTTCTTT	CASSLAGRGTEAFF
.	TRBV6-5	TRBD1	TRBJ2-4	TGTGCCAGCAGTTACTCGGGACAGGGGGGAAACATTCAGTACTTC	CASSYSGQGGNIQYF
.	TRBV5-1	.	TRBJ1-5	TGCGCCAGCAGCTTGGAACAGGGTGGAGGAAAGCCCCAGCATTTT	CASSLEQGGGKPQHF
.	TRBV10-3	.	TRBJ1-5	TGTGCCATCAGTGAAGTGGGGGGGGATCAGCCCCAGCATTTT	CAISEVGGDQPQHF
once	TRBV28	.	TRBJ2-2	TGTGCCAGCACCCCTGATGGGGGGTGGACCGGGGAGCTGTTTTTT	CASTPDGGWTGELFF
few	TRBV13	.	TRBJ1-2	TGTGCCAGCAGCTTGGGACAACTCTATGGCTACACCTTC	CASSLGQLYGYTF
few	TRBV28	TRBD1	TRBJ1-5	TGTGCCAGCAGGCCCGGGACAGGGGGTATCAATCAGCCCCAGCATTTT	CASRPGTGGINQPQHF